Below, 18 T cell receptor beta chains from the same sample are listed, as sequenced in a study of identical twins. A single record per CDR3 protein comes from TCRdb applying MiXCR to the 5' RACE reads. The table shows some 1,700,000 distinct CDR3 sequences, with roughly 35% occurring only once. Specimen: cord blood. The source of these receptors is a newborn girl in good health.

For this clonotype: With a much larger clone just one base away, this may be a read error. The chain combines TRBV21-1 with TRBJ2-7; the table's D gene call, TRBD1, was not cross checked with the DNA. TRBV21-1 is flagged as a pseudogene. The CDR3 totals 14 residues. In DNA form, the CDR3 reads TGTGCCAGCAGCAAAGGGACAGGGGCCTACGAGCAGTACTTC. Translation: CASSKGTGAYEQYF.

Turning to this clonotype: Germline is not matched at one junction end, which may reflect a read error. The J gene is TRBJ2-3, the V gene TRBV7-9; D could derive from TRBD1 or TRBD2 (5 bases each). The CDR3 sequence is 13 residues long. Germline loops: CDR1 SEHNR, CDR2 FQNEAQ (reference sequence). The CDR3 nucleotides are TGTGCCAGCAGCTTACCTAGCACAGGTACGCAGTATTTT. Residues: CASSLPSTGTQYF. Full variable domain (remainder filled in from reference TRBV7-9 and TRBJ2-3): DTGVSQNPRHKITKRGQNVTFRCDPISEHNRLYWYRQTLGQGPEFLTYFQNEAQLEKSRLLSDRFSAERPKGSFSTLEIQRTEQGDSAMYLCASSLPSTGTQYFGPGTRLTVL.

This clonotype was recorded a few times. The J gene is TRBJ2-1, the V gene TRBV4-1; 7 bases align to TRBD2. Trimming took 0 bases from V and 7 from J; bases not matched to a gene: 9. Germline values: CDR1 MGHRA, CDR2 YSYEKL. The CDR3 is 16 amino acids. CDR3 amino acids: CASSQDRVAGWNEQFF. CDR3 in DNA: TGCGCCAGCAGCCAAGATAGGGTAGCGGGTTGGAATGAGCAGTTCTTC.

This clonotype was detected only a few times. The chain links TRBV12-5 to TRBJ2-2, with D maybe TRBD1 (6 bases). CDR1 and CDR2 (germline): LGHNT, FRNRAP. This CDR3 is 16 amino acids long. Trimming removed 0 bases from V and 4 bases from J, with 12 bases in between. The CDR3 here is CASGLVTGQITGELFF. In DNA form, the CDR3 reads TGTGCTAGTGGTTTGGTAACGGGACAAATCACCGGGGAGCTGTTTTTT. The full variable domain, its missing parts supplied by reference TRBV12-5 and TRBJ2-2, is DARVTQTPRHKVTEMGQEVTMRCQPILGHNTVFWYRQTMMQGLELLAYFRNRAPLDDSGMPKDRFSAEMPDATLATLKIQPSEPRDSAVYFCASGLVTGQITGELFFGEGSRLTVL.

This clonotype was observed once. This may come from a read error, since a much larger clone is one base off. V and J are TRBV10-3 and TRBJ2-1; D is perhaps TRBD1 or TRBD2 (5 bases each). V lost 6 bases, J lost 0 bases, and 12 bases lay in between. The CDR3 totals 15 residues. Germline V gives CDR1 ENHRY, CDR2 SYGVKD. The CDR3 coding sequence is TGTGCCATCAGCAGGGACCACGGCTCCTACAATGAGCAGTTCTTC. Translation: CAISRDHGSYNEQFF.

A few counts support this clonotype. The V call is TRBV5-6, the J call TRBJ1-6; no reliable D call. The CDR3 is made up of 16 amino acids. Trimming took 0 bases from V and 0 from J, leaving 7 bases between them. Looked up from germline, CDR1 is SGHDT and CDR2 is YYEEEE. The CDR3 DNA is TGTGCCAGCAGCTTGGAAACGAGCTCCTATAATTCACCCCTCCACTTT. It specifies CASSLETSSYNSPLHF.

The rearrangement uses TRBV20-1 and TRBJ2-3; 7 bases align to TRBD2. The CDR3 totals 14 residues. Germline values: CDR1 DFQATT, CDR2 SNEGSKA (reference sequence). V gave up 0 bases and J gave up 5 bases; unmatched junction bases: 5. This CDR3 is CSARDRGRVDTQYF. In DNA form, the CDR3 reads TGCAGTGCTAGAGATCGTGGGAGGGTAGATACGCAGTATTTT.

The chain is built from TRBV20-1 and TRBJ2-5; 7 bases map to TRBD2. CDR3 length equals 14 residues. V gave up 3 bases and J gave up 11 bases; unmatched junction bases: 15. The germline V gene encodes CDR1 DFQATT and CDR2 SNEGSKA (reference sequence). The CDR3 DNA reads TGCAGTGCTAGTTGGGGGAGGGCCCACAATGAGCAGTACTTC. Translation gives CSASWGRAHNEQYF.

This clonotype was counted only a few times. The chain joins TRBV24-1 to TRBJ2-1, with a weak D call TRBD1 (6 bases). Trimming took off 1 base at V and 5 bases at J, with 14 bases between the two ends. Germline CDR1 reads KGHDR; CDR2 reads SFDVKD. The CDR3 length is 16 residues. In DNA form, the CDR3 reads TGTGCCACCAGTGATTTTTACAGGGAGCGGCACAATGAGCAGTTCTTC. This sequence encodes CATSDFYRERHNEQFF.

At least ten counts were recorded for this clonotype. The V gene is TRBV5-1, the J gene TRBJ2-7, with 13 bases lining up with TRBD2. V trimming: 4 bases; J trimming: 4 bases; junction bases outside the gene matches: 8. Germline loops: CDR1 SGHRS, CDR2 YFSETQ. The CDR3 totals 16 residues. The CDR3 DNA follows: TGCGCCAGCAGCCTTCGACTAGCGGGAGGTACTTACGAGCAGTACTTC. Translation gives CASSLRLAGGTYEQYF.

The chain links TRBV11-1 to TRBJ2-3, with 8 bases identical to TRBD1. This CDR3 contains 17 residues. The germline gives CDR1 SGHAT, CDR2 FQDESV (reference sequence). V lost 5 bases, J lost 0 bases, and 10 bases stayed unmatched. The CDR3 DNA follows: TGTGCCAGCAGCGAGGACAGGGCGACTCTTAGCACAGATACGCAGTATTTT. Its protein is CASSEDRATLSTDTQYF.

This clonotype was detected only a few times. The chain uses TRBV28 and TRBJ1-2, with a weak D call TRBD1 (5 bases). Germline CDR1 MDHEN, CDR2 SYDVKM. The CDR3 contains 14 residues. The germline V and J ends were trimmed by 6 bases and 3 bases, with 14 bases remaining between them. CDR3 nucleotides: TGTGCCAGCAGACCACCCGGAGGGGACTATGGCTACACCTTC. The encoded protein is CASRPPGGDYGYTF.

The chain joins TRBV20-1 to TRBJ2-3; D might be TRBD1 or TRBD2, each matching 5 bases. The CDR3 covers 14 residues. Deletions cut 3 bases from V and 6 bases from J, with 16 bases between. In germline, CDR1 is DFQATT, CDR2 SNEGSKA (reference sequence). In nucleotides, the CDR3 is TGCAGTGCTAGCTTCCAGGGTGAGGGGGATACGCAGTATTTT. Translated: CSASFQGEGDTQYF.

The chain links TRBV4-1 to TRBJ1-5, with D perhaps matching TRBD1 (5 bases). V was trimmed by 1 base and J by 7 bases, leaving 11 bases between them. CDR3 length equals 14 residues. Germline V lookup: CDR1 MGHRA, CDR2 YSYEKL. CDR3 region: CASSQVGTVQPQHF. The CDR3 DNA is TGCGCCAGCAGCCAAGTTGGGACGGTACAGCCCCAGCATTTT.

This clonotype turned up a few times. V and J are TRBV27 and TRBJ1-2; possibly TRBD1 for D (6 bases). This CDR3 has 13 residues. The V and J ends lost 5 bases and 6 bases respectively, with 13 bases between them. Germline CDR1 and CDR2: MNHEY and SMNVEV (reference sequence). CDR3 sequence reads: CASSLTGYNGYTF. The CDR3 DNA sequence: TGTGCCAGCAGTCTGACAGGTTACAATGGCTACACCTTC.

The V and J genes are TRBV10-3 and TRBJ2-5; 9 nucleotides match TRBD2. V was clipped by 2 bases and J by 2 bases; unmatched bases: 3. The CDR3 extends over 15 amino acids. Germline-derived CDR1 and CDR2 are ENHRY and SYGVKD. The CDR3 nucleotides are TGTGCCATCAGTGAGGAGGCGGGGGGGCAAGAGACCCAGTACTTC. Translation: CAISEEAGGQETQYF.

The chain carries TRBV29-1 and TRBJ1-1; D is uncertain. CDR1 and CDR2 from the germline V gene are SQVTM and ANQGSEA. This CDR3 contains 13 residues. The germline V and J ends were trimmed by 6 bases and 3 bases, with 14 bases remaining between them. CDR3 region: CSVENIKYTEAFF. DNA of the CDR3: TGCAGCGTCGAAAACATCAAGTACACTGAAGCTTTCTTT.

The V and J genes are TRBV10-3 and TRBJ2-3, with TRBD2 matching 11 bases. The CDR3 has 16 residues. Germline loops: CDR1 ENHRY, CDR2 SYGVKD. The V gene end was trimmed by 6 bases and the J gene end by 4 bases; junction bases not matched to a gene: 9. The CDR3 DNA sequence: TGTGCCATCAGCCACGGTACTAGCGGGAGTTCAGATACGCAGTATTTT. Encoded protein: CAISHGTSGSSDTQYF.